One and the same sample provided the 30 T cell receptor beta chains below, sequenced in a study of vaccination and CD4 T cells after COVID-19. TCRdb passed the PCR reads through MiXCR, listing each CDR3 protein once. The table shows 20,000 to 25,000 distinct CDR3 sequences, with 50% to 70% occurring only once. Sequenced material: CD4+ T cells from blood, taken before SARS-CoV-2 vaccination. These receptors came from a human donor who had recovered from COVID-19.

The rearrangement joins TRBV6-1 to TRBJ2-7; TRBD2 aligns across 14 bases. The junction had 12 bases not matched to a gene; V was cut back by 3 bases and J by 2 bases. This CDR3 region has 19 residues. Germline V CDR1 and CDR2: MNHNS, SASEGT. The CDR3 spells CASSDHSPGTSGRAYEQYF. CDR3 DNA sequence: TGTGCCAGCAGTGATCACAGCCCCGGGACTAGCGGGAGAGCCTACGAGCAGTACTTC.

V is TRBV20-1 and J is TRBJ2-3, with D unclear. V was trimmed by 6 bases and J by 2 bases, leaving 6 bases between them. Germline CDR1 DFQATT, CDR2 SNEGSKA (reference sequence). CDR3 size: 11 residues. This CDR3 reads CSAKITDTQYF. The DNA of the CDR3 is TGCAGTGCGAAAATCACAGATACGCAGTATTTT.

The chain combines TRBV4-3 with TRBJ2-2, with D hard to call. This CDR3 is 16 amino acids long. V was pared by 0 bases and J by 4 bases, with 12 bases between. Germline CDR1 reads LGHNA; CDR2 reads YSLEER. The CDR3 loop reads CASSQDPRAPTGELFF. For the CDR3, the DNA is TGCGCCAGCAGCCAAGATCCTAGGGCCCCCACCGGGGAGCTGTTTTTT.

The V and J genes are TRBV20-1 and TRBJ1-5, with TRBD1 matching over 7 bases. The germline V gene encodes CDR1 DFQATT and CDR2 SNEGSKA (reference sequence). The CDR3 has 14 residues. The junction had 4 bases not matched to a gene; V was cut back by 4 bases and J by 1 base. The CDR3 loop is CSATQGQSNQPQHF. The CDR3 DNA follows: TGCAGTGCTACCCAGGGACAGAGCAATCAGCCCCAGCATTTT.

The chain recombines TRBV4-2 with TRBJ1-2; a weak D match, TRBD1 (6 bases). Trimming cost V 0 bases and J 2 bases, with 10 bases left between them. Germline V CDR1 and CDR2: LGHNA, YNFKEQ. The length of the CDR3 is 15 residues. The CDR3 protein is CASSQEARGNYGYTF. The CDR3 nucleotides read TGTGCCAGCAGCCAAGAAGCTAGGGGGAACTATGGCTACACCTTC.

J is TRBJ2-1 and V is TRBV20-1, with D possibly matching TRBD2 (6 bases). Matching the DNA end better, TRBJ2-7 makes the J call doubtful. Germline CDR1 reads DFQATT; CDR2 reads SNEGSKA (reference sequence). There are 12 residues in the CDR3. The CDR3 is CSPQRASYEQYF. Written as DNA, the CDR3 is TGCAGTCCACAGCGGGCTAGTTACGAGCAGTACTTC.

The gene calls are TRBV7-9 and TRBJ2-5; a possible D gene is TRBD1 (6 bases). The CDR3 runs to 13 residues. V lost 4 bases to trimming and J lost 5 bases, with 11 bases between them. The germline CDR1 and CDR2 sequences are SEHNR and FQNEAQ (reference sequence). CDR3 nucleotide sequence: TGTGCCAGCAGCTCCCAGGGGTTTGAGACCCAGTACTTC. This codes for CASSSQGFETQYF.

The chain employs TRBV7-2 and TRBJ2-7; the D is unclear. Germline V gene data show CDR1 as SGHTA and CDR2 as FQGNSA. The CDR3 has 15 amino acids. V lost 0 bases and J lost 6, with 15 bases in between. The chain's CDR3 is CASSLAETLPLEQYF. In DNA form, the CDR3 reads TGTGCCAGCAGCTTAGCCGAGACTTTGCCCCTCGAGCAGTACTTC.

The sample holds one count of this clonotype. This rearrangement joins TRBV28 to TRBJ2-3, with D perhaps matching TRBD1 (6 bases). Trimming left V 3 bases short and J 2 bases short, with 9 bases between. The CDR3 is made up of 14 amino acids. CDR1 is MDHEN, CDR2 SYDVKM, per germline. CDR3 DNA: TGTGCCAGCAGTTTCGGACAGATCACAGATACGCAGTATTTT. Protein product: CASSFGQITDTQYF.

The CDR3 sequence is CASSFLVNTEAFF. CDR3 nucleotides: TGTGCCAGCAGTTTCTTAGTGAACACTGAAGCTTTCTTT. The J gene is TRBJ1-1, the V gene TRBV12-3 or TRBV12-4; D call uncertain. Trimming took off 3 bases at V and 0 bases at J, with 5 bases between the two ends. This CDR3 is built from 13 residues.

V usage is TRBV2 and J usage is TRBJ2-7; no clear D gene. This CDR3 spans 14 amino acids. V was shortened by 7 bases and J by 5 bases, with 18 bases between the two germline ends. Germline V gene data show CDR1 as SNHLY and CDR2 as FYNNEI. The CDR3 region has the DNA TGTGCCAGCAACGGACCTAGAGGTACCGACGAGCAGTACTTC. Amino acids: CASNGPRGTDEQYF.

This clonotype was seen only a few times. The V call is TRBV20-1, the J call TRBJ2-6; D gene uncertain. Germline V CDR1 and CDR2: DFQATT, SNEGSKA (reference sequence). The CDR3 is made up of 15 amino acids. Trimming took 3 bases from V and 2 from J, leaving 11 bases between them. CDR3 sequence (DNA): TGCAGTGCTAGTAAGTCGCGTGCTGGGGCCAACGTCCTGACTTTC. Its translation is CSASKSRAGANVLTF.

The chain carries TRBV19 and TRBJ2-2; TRBD2 agrees at 9 bases. Looked up from germline, CDR1 is LNHDA and CDR2 is SQIVND (reference sequence). The CDR3 totals 17 residues. V trimming: 5 bases; J trimming: 4 bases; junction bases outside the gene matches: 11. CDR3 sequence: CASSGLAGQGGTGELFF. CDR3 nucleotides: TGTGCCAGTAGTGGGCTAGCGGGACAAGGTGGCACCGGGGAGCTGTTTTTT.

J is TRBJ1-2 and V is TRBV24-1; TRBD1 matches 12 bases. Germline trimming cut 5 bases from V and 4 bases from J; bases unmatched to any gene: 4. This CDR3 is 15 amino acids long. Looked up from germline, CDR1 is KGHDR and CDR2 is SFDVKD. This CDR3 is CATSAGQGASYGYTF. In nucleotides, the CDR3 is TGTGCCACCAGTGCGGGACAGGGGGCGTCCTATGGCTACACCTTC.

This clonotype came up a few times. J is TRBJ2-7 and V is TRBV7-8, with D possibly TRBD1 on 5 matching bases. In germline, CDR1 is SGHVS, CDR2 FQNEAQ. The CDR3 totals 14 residues. Trimming shortened V by 3 bases and J by 3 bases, and 12 bases separated the two germline ends. The CDR3 coding sequence is TGTGCCAGCAGCTTCAAGACAGATTACTACGAGCAGTACTTC. It yields the protein CASSFKTDYYEQYF.

The V call is TRBV7-6, the J call TRBJ2-1, with TRBD2 as a possible D gene (5 bases). Germline V gives CDR1 SGHVS, CDR2 FNYEAQ. Trimming took 0 bases from V and 8 from J, leaving 11 bases between them. This CDR3 has 14 residues. CDR3 sequence: CASSLAVRDDEQFF. The CDR3 DNA reads TGTGCCAGCAGCTTAGCGGTTCGGGATGATGAGCAGTTCTTC.

V is TRBV4-2 and J is TRBJ2-2; 7 bases agree with TRBD2. This CDR3 comprises 15 residues. The V and J ends lost 0 bases and 4 bases, in that order; junction bases with no gene match: 2. Germline CDR1 and CDR2: LGHNA and YNFKEQ. CDR3 loop: CASSQETSATGELFF. Here the CDR3 DNA reads TGTGCCAGCAGCCAAGAAACTAGCGCCACCGGGGAGCTGTTTTTT.

The chain employs TRBV6-1 and TRBJ1-4, with D maybe TRBD1 (5 bases). V lost 3 bases to trimming and J lost 7 bases, with 27 bases between them. This CDR3 is built from 19 residues. The V gene's germline CDR1 is MNHNS and CDR2 SASEGT. The CDR3 sequence is CASSDPPPEGRVSGEKLFF. The CDR3 DNA sequence: TGTGCCAGCAGTGACCCCCCCCCTGAAGGCAGGGTTAGTGGTGAAAAACTGTTTTTT.

The chain employs TRBV19 and TRBJ1-6, with 8 bases matching TRBD1. CDR3 length equals 15 residues. Germline trimming cut 4 bases from V and 7 bases from J; bases unmatched to any gene: 6. Germline lookup yields CDR1 LNHDA and CDR2 SQIVND (reference sequence). DNA for the CDR3: TGTGCCAGTAGTAACGGACAGGGCGTCAATTCACCCCTCCACTTT. Protein sequence: CASSNGQGVNSPLHF.

The chain has TRBV6-1 and TRBJ1-5; 7 nucleotides agree with TRBD1. V lost 6 bases and J lost 7; bases outside the gene matches: 9. The CDR3 length is 14 residues. Germline values: CDR1 MNHNS, CDR2 SASEGT. CDR3 in DNA: TGTGCCAGCAGAAAGACAGGGTCGGGGCAGCCCCAGCATTTT. This sequence encodes CASRKTGSGQPQHF.

The V and J genes are TRBV12-3 or TRBV12-4 and TRBJ1-1; D gene unclear. This CDR3 has 14 residues. The ends were cut back, 8 bases at V and 4 bases at J, with 17 bases in the middle. CDR3 DNA sequence: TGTGCCAGCGGACCGTGGGTCGAGGGCACTGAAGCTTTCTTT. This encodes CASGPWVEGTEAFF.

V and J are TRBV15 and TRBJ1-3, with a tentative D call TRBD1 (6 bases). Germline CDR1 is LNHNV and CDR2 is YYDKDF (reference sequence). V was pared by 5 bases and J by 3 bases, with 11 bases between. The CDR3 contains 14 residues. CDR3 amino acids: CATSEQGFGNTIYF. CDR3 DNA: TGTGCCACCAGCGAACAGGGTTTTGGAAACACCATATATTTT.

This clonotype appeared a few times. V and J are TRBV19 and TRBJ1-5; D not certain. Deletions cut 7 bases from V and 0 bases from J, with 25 bases between. In germline, CDR1 is LNHDA, CDR2 SQIVND (reference sequence). The CDR3 spans 19 residues. CDR3 bases: TGTGCCAGTAAAGCTCTGGTGGGAACCGGACGGGATAGCAATCAGCCCCAGCATTTT. Protein: CASKALVGTGRDSNQPQHF. Filled out from reference TRBV19 and TRBJ1-5, the complete variable domain reads DGGITQSPKYLFRKEGQNVTLSCEQNLNHDAMYWYRQDPGQGLRLIYYSQIVNDFQKGDIAEGYSVSREKKESFPLTVTSAQKNPTAFYLCASKALVGTGRDSNQPQHFGDGTRLSIL.

This sequence joins TRBV27 and TRBJ1-5, with 7 positions matching TRBD1. The V gene's germline CDR1 is MNHEY and CDR2 SMNVEV (reference sequence). The CDR3 consists of 12 residues. V shed 6 bases, J shed 6 bases, and the junction held 2 bases outside the gene matches. CDR3 amino acids: CASSDRAQPQHF. CDR3 nucleotides: TGTGCCAGCAGCGACAGGGCTCAGCCCCAGCATTTT.

This chain uses TRBV4-3 with TRBJ2-7, with 9 bases aligning to TRBD2. Germline V gives CDR1 LGHNA, CDR2 YSLEER. The CDR3 is made up of 14 amino acids. J was trimmed by 2 bases and V by 5 bases; bases with no gene match: 4. The CDR3, as DNA: TGCGCCAGCAGCACTCTAGCGGGGACCTACGAGCAGTACTTC. It specifies CASSTLAGTYEQYF.

This clonotype was seen a handful of times. The chain joins TRBV7-9 to TRBJ1-1; D not certain. The V end lost 5 bases, the J end lost 5 bases, and 12 bases lay between the germline ends. CDR3 length: 13 residues. In germline, CDR1 is SEHNR, CDR2 FQNEAQ (reference sequence). CDR3 sequence reads: CASSPSAVTEAFF. The CDR3 DNA sequence: TGTGCCAGCAGCCCCAGTGCCGTGACTGAAGCTTTCTTT.

J is TRBJ1-6 and V is TRBV2; no reliable D call. The CDR3 extends over 13 amino acids. Germline assignment: CDR1 SNHLY and CDR2 FYNNEI. V was pared by 7 bases and J by 8 bases, with 12 bases between. The CDR3 loop reads CASTPGRDSPLHF. CDR3 nucleotides: TGTGCCAGCACTCCGGGTAGGGATTCACCCCTCCACTTT. Based on the CDR3 plus reference TRBV2 and TRBJ1-6, the full variable domain is EPEVTQTPSHQVTQMGQEVILRCVPISNHLYFYWYRQILGQKVEFLVSFYNNEISEKSEIFDDQFSVERPDGSNFTLKIRSTKLEDSAMYFCASTPGRDSPLHFGNGTRLTVT.

The gene calls are TRBV2 and TRBJ2-3; a weak D match, TRBD1 (5 bases). V dropped 3 bases and J dropped 3 bases, with 7 bases sitting between them. Germline V gene data show CDR1 as SNHLY and CDR2 as FYNNEI. This CDR3 comprises 13 residues. The CDR3 nucleotides are TGTGCCAGCAGTGAGCAGGGAACAGATACGCAGTATTTT. Translating gives CASSEQGTDTQYF. The variable domain in full, with the rest retrieved from reference TRBV2 and TRBJ2-3, is EPEVTQTPSHQVTQMGQEVILRCVPISNHLYFYWYRQILGQKVEFLVSFYNNEISEKSEIFDDQFSVERPDGSNFTLKIRSTKLEDSAMYFCASSEQGTDTQYFGPGTRLTVL.

This clonotype was detected only a few times. The chain joins TRBV24-1 to TRBJ2-2; D possibly corresponds to TRBD2 (5 bases). CDR1 is KGHDR and CDR2 is SFDVKD in the germline V gene. V was pared by 0 bases and J by 1 base, with 11 bases between. The CDR3 covers 17 residues. The CDR3 DNA follows: TGTGCCACCAGTGATTTGAGCGCCGGAGGGAACACCGGGGAGCTGTTTTTT. Translating gives CATSDLSAGGNTGELFF.

J is TRBJ1-1 and V is TRBV18; D unresolved. Germline CDR1 and CDR2: KGHSH and LQKENI. The V and J ends lost 0 bases and 1 base respectively, with 3 bases between them. CDR3 length: 13 residues. CDR3 DNA: TGTGCCAGCTCACCACCCGGGAACACTGAAGCTTTCTTT. It translates to CASSPPGNTEAFF.